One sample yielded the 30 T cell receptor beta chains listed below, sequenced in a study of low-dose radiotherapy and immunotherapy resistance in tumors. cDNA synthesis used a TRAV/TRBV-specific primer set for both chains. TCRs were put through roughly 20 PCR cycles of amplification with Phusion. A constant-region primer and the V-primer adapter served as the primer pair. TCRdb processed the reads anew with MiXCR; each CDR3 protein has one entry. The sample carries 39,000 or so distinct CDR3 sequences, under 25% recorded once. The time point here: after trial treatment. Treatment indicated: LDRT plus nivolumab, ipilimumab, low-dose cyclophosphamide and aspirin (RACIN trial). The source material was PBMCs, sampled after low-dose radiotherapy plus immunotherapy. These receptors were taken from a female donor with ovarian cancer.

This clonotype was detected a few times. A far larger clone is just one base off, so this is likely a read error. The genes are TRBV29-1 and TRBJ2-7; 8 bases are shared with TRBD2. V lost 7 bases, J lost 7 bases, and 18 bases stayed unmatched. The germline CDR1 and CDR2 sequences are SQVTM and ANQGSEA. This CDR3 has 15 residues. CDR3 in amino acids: CSAEHIAGRLNEQYF. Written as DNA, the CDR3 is TGCAGCGCAGAACATATAGCGGGACGACTCAATGAGCAGTACTTC.

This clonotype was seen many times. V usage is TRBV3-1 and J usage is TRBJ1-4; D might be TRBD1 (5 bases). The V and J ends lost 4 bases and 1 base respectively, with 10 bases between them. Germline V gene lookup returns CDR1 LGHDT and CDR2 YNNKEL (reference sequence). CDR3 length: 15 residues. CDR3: CASSPQRGTNEKLFF. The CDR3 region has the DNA TGTGCCAGCAGCCCTCAGAGGGGAACTAATGAAAAACTGTTTTTT.

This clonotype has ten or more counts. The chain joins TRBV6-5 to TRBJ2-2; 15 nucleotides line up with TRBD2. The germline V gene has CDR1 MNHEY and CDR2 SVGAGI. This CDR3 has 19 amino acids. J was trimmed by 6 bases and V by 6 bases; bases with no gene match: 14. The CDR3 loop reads CASSSLAWTSGRAPGELFF. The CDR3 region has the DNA TGTGCCAGCAGCTCCCTGGCCTGGACTAGCGGGAGGGCCCCCGGGGAGCTGTTTTTT.

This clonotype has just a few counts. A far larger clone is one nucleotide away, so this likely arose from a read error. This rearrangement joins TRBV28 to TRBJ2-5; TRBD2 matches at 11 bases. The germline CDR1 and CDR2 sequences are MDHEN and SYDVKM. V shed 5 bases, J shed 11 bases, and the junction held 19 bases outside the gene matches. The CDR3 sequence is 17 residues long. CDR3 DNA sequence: TGTGCCAGCAGTCCCCGACTAGCGGGATGGCCAGGCGATGAGCAGTACTTC. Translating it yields CASSPRLAGWPGDEQYF.

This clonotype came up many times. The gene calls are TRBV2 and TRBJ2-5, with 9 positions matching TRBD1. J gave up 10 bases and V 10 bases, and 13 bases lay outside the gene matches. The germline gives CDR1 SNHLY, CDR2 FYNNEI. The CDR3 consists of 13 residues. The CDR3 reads CANSRDRELDQYF. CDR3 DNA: TGTGCCAACTCCCGGGACAGGGAGTTGGACCAGTACTTC. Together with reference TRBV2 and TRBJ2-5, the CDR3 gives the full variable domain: EPEVTQTPSHQVTQMGQEVILRCVPISNHLYFYWYRQILGQKVEFLVSFYNNEISEKSEIFDDQFSVERPDGSNFTLKIRSTKLEDSAMYFCANSRDRELDQYFGPGTRLLVL.

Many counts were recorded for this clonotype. CDR3 in amino acids: CASSPLAGSSYNEQFF. In DNA form, the CDR3 reads TGTGCCAGCTCACCCTTAGCGGGGAGCTCCTACAATGAGCAGTTCTTC. The gene calls are TRBV18 and TRBJ2-1; 8 nucleotides align to TRBD2. The CDR3 runs 16 residues. Germline V lookup: CDR1 KGHSH, CDR2 LQKENI. V gave up 3 bases and J gave up 0 bases; unmatched junction bases: 4.

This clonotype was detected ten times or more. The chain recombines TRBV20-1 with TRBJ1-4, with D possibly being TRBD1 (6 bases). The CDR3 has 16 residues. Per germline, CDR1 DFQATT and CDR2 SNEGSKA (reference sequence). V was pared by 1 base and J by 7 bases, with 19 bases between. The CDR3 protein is CSARGPLGGAGEKLFF. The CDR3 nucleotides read TGCAGTGCTAGAGGACCCTTGGGGGGGGCCGGTGAAAAACTGTTTTTT.

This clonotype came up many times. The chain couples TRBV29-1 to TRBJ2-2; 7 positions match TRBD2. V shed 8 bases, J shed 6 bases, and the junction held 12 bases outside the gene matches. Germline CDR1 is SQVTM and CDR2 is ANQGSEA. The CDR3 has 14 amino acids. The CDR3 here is CSCSGTTSAGELFF. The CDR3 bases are TGCAGCTGCAGTGGGACTACGAGCGCCGGGGAGCTGTTTTTT.

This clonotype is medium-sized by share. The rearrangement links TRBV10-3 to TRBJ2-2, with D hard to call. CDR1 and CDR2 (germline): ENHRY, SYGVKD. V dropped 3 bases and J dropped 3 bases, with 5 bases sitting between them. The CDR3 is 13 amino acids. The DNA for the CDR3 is TGTGCCATCAGTGACCGAGACACCGGGGAGCTGTTTTTT. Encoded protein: CAISDRDTGELFF.

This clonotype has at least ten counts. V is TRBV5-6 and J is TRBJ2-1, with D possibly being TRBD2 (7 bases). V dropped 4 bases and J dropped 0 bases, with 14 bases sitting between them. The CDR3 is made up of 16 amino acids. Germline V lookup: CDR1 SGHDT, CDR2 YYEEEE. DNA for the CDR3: TGTGCCAGCAGCCTGGGGGGGCCGAGCTCCTACAATGAGCAGTTCTTC. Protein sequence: CASSLGGPSSYNEQFF. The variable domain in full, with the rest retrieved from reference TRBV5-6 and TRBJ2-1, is DAGVTQSPTHLIKTRGQQVTLRCSPKSGHDTVSWYQQALGQGPQFIFQYYEEEERQRGNFPDRFSGHQFPNYSSELNVNALLLGDSALYLCASSLGGPSSYNEQFFGPGTRLTVL.

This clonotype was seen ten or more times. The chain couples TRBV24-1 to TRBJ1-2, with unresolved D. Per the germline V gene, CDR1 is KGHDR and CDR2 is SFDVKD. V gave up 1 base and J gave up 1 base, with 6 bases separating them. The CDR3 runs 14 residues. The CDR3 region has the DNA TGTGCCACCAGTGATTTTCGGAATAACTATGGCTACACCTTC. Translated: CATSDFRNNYGYTF.

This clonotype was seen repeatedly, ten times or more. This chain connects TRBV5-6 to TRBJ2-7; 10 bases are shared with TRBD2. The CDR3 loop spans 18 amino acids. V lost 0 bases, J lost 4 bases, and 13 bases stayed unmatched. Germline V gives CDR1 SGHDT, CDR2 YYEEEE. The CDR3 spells CASSLVPSGSPSGYEQYF. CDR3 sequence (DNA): TGTGCCAGCAGCTTGGTTCCTAGCGGGAGTCCGTCGGGGTACGAGCAGTACTTC.

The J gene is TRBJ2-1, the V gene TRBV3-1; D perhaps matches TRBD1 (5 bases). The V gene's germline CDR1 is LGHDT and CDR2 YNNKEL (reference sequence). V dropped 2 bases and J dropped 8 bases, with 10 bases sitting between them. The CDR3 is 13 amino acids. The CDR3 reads CASSQNRFDEQFF. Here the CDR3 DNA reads TGTGCCAGCAGCCAAAACAGGTTCGATGAGCAGTTCTTC.

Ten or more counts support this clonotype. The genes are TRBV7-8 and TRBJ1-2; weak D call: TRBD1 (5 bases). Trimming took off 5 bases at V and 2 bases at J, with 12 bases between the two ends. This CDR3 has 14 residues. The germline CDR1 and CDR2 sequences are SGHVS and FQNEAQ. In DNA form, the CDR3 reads TGTGCCAGCAGCCCGGGGGAGACGAACTATGGCTACACCTTC. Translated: CASSPGETNYGYTF.

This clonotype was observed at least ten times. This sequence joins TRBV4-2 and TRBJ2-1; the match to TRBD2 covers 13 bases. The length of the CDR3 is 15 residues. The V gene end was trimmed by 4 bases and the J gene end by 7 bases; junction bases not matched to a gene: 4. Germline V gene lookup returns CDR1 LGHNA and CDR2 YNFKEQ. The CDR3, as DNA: TGTGCCAGCAGCCGAACTAGCGGGGGGGATAATGAGCAGTTCTTC. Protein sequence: CASSRTSGGDNEQFF.

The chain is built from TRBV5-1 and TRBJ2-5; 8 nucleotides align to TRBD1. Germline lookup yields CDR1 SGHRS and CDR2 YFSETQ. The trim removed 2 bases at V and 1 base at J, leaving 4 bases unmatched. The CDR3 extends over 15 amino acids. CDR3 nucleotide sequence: TGCGCCAGCAGCTTCAGGGGGCTGTTCCAAGAGACCCAGTACTTC. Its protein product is CASSFRGLFQETQYF.

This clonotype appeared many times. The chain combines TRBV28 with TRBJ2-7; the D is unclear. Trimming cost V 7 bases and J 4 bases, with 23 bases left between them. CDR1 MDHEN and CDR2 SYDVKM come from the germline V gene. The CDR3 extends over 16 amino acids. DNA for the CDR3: TGTGCCAGCATTCCCGAAGGTCCCCAAGTGACTTACGAGCAGTACTTC. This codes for CASIPEGPQVTYEQYF.

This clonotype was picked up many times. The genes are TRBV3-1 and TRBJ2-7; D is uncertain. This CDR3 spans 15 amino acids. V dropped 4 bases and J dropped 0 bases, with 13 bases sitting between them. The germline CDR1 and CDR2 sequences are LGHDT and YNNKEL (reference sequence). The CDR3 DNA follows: TGTGCCAGCAGCCTGCGTCCCCTGGGCTCCTACGAGCAGTACTTC. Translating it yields CASSLRPLGSYEQYF.

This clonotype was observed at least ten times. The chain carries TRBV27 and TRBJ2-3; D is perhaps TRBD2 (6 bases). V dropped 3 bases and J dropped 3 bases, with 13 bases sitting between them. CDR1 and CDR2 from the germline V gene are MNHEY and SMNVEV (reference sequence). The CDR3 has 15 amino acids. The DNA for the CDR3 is TGTGCCAGCAGTTTGGAGGGCAGGGAGACAGATACGCAGTATTTT. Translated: CASSLEGRETDTQYF.

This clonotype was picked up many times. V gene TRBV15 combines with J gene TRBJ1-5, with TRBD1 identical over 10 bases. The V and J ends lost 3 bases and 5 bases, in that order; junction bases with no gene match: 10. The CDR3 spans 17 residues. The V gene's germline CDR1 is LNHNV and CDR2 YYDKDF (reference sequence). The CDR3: CATSSPQDRGPYQPQHF. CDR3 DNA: TGTGCCACCAGCAGTCCCCAAGACAGGGGGCCATATCAGCCCCAGCATTTT.

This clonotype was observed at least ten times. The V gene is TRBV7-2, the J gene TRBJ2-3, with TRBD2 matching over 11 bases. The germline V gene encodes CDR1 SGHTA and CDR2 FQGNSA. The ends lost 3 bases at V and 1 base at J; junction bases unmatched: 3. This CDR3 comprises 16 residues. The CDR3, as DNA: TGTGCCAGCAGCTTGAATAGCGGGGGGGGCACAGATACGCAGTATTTT. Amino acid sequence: CASSLNSGGGTDTQYF.

The CDR3 sequence is CAWSGLVRNEQFF. DNA for the CDR3: TGTGCCTGGAGCGGACTAGTGCGCAATGAGCAGTTCTTC. This rearrangement joins TRBV30 to TRBJ2-1, with TRBD2 matching over 7 bases. The CDR3 contains 13 residues. The ends lost 3 bases at V and 6 bases at J; junction bases unmatched: 5. Germline loops: CDR1 GTSNPN, CDR2 SVGIG (reference sequence).

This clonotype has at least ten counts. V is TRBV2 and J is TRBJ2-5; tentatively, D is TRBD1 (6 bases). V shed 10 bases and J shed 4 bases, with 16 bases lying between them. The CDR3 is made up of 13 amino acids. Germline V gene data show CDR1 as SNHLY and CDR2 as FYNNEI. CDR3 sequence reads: CATMDSLGETQYF. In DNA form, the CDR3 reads TGTGCCACCATGGACAGCCTAGGAGAGACCCAGTACTTC.

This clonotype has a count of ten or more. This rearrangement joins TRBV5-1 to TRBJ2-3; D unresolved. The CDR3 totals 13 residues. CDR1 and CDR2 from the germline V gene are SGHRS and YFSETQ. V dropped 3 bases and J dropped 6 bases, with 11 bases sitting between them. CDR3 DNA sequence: TGCGCCAGCAGCTCCGGCCCCTGGGATACGCAGTATTTT. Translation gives CASSSGPWDTQYF.

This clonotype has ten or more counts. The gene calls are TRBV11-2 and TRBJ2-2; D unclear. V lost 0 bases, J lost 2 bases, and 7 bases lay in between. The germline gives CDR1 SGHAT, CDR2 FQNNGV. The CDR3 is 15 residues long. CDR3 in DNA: TGTGCCAGCAGCTTAGAGGGTAGTAACACCGGGGAGCTGTTTTTT. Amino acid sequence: CASSLEGSNTGELFF.

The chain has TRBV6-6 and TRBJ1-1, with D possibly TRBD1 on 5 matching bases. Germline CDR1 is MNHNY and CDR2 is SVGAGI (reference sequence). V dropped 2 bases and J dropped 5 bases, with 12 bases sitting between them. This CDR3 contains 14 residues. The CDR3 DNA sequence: TGTGCCAGCAGTTACGCCGACAGAAGGACTGAAGCTTTCTTT. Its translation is CASSYADRRTEAFF.

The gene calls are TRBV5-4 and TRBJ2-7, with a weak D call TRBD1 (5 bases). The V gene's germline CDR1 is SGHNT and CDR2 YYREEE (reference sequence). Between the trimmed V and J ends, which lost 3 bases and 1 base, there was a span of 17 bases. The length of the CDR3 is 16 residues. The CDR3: CASSSNADTASYEQYF. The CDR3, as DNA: TGTGCCAGCAGCTCAAACGCGGACACGGCATCCTACGAGCAGTACTTC.

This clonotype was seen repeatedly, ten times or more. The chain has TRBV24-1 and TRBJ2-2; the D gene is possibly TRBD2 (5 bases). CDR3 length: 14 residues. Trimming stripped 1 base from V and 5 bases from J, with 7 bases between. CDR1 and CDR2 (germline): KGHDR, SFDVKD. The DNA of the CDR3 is TGTGCCACCAGTGATTTTCAGCGGACCGGGGAGCTGTTTTTT. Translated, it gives CATSDFQRTGELFF.

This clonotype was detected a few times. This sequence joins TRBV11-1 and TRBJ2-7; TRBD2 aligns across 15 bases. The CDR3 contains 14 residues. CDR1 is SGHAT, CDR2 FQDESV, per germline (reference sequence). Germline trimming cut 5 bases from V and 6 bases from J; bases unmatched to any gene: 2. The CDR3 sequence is CASSEGLAGGEQYF. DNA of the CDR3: TGTGCCAGCAGCGAGGGACTAGCGGGAGGCGAGCAGTACTTC.

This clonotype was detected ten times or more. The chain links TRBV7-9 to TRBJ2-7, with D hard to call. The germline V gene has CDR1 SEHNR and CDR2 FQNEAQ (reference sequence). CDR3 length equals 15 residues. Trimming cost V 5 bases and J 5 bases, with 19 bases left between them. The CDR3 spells CASSPTRLGLHEQYF. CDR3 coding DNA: TGTGCCAGCAGCCCTACCCGGCTAGGCCTCCACGAGCAGTACTTC. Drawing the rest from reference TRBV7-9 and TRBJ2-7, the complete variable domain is DTGVSQNPRHKITKRGQNVTFRCDPISEHNRLYWYRQTLGQGPEFLTYFQNEAQLEKSRLLSDRFSAERPKGSFSTLEIQRTEQGDSAMYLCASSPTRLGLHEQYFGPGTRLTVT.